This passage covers 23 T cell receptor beta chains from one sample sequenced in a study of breast tumors, draining lymph nodes, adjacent tissues. Breast cancer patients provided tissue from their axillary draining lymph nodes. TCRdb independently ran MiXCR on the multiplex PCR reads; one entry per CDR3 protein. The data hold about 270,000 distinct CDR3 sequences, with 30% to 35% observed a single time. Sequencing input: axillary lymph node tissue. The receptor source for this set is a female donor with breast cancer. Some clones in this sample may be carry-over from other donors' samples.

This clonotype has ten or more counts. The chain combines TRBV7-9 with TRBJ1-2, with D perhaps TRBD1 (5 bases). Germline V gene data show CDR1 as SEHNR and CDR2 as FQNEAQ (reference sequence). The CDR3 runs to 12 residues. Trimming shortened V by 6 bases and J by 5 bases, and 10 bases separated the two germline ends. DNA of the CDR3: TGTGCCAGCAGAAAGGAGGGGTATGGCTACACCTTC. Amino acid sequence: CASRKEGYGYTF.

This clonotype showed up many times. J is TRBJ2-5 and V is TRBV4-1; D not resolved. Trimming pared 1 base from V and 5 bases from J, leaving 17 bases between. The CDR3 is 16 residues long. Germline CDR1 MGHRA, CDR2 YSYEKL. CDR3 residues: CASSQAALVVSETQYF. The CDR3 nucleotides read TGCGCCAGCAGCCAAGCTGCGCTAGTAGTCTCGGAGACCCAGTACTTC.

V gene TRBV7-2 combines with J gene TRBJ1-2, with D perhaps TRBD1 (5 bases). The CDR3 extends over 16 amino acids. V was clipped by 8 bases and J by 8 bases, with 27 bases between them. Germline assignment: CDR1 SGHTA and CDR2 FQGNSA. In nucleotides, the CDR3 is TGTGCCAGCTCACCCCAGGCCGGGGCAGGCACGGGCGGCTACACCTTC. This gives the protein CASSPQAGAGTGGYTF.

This clonotype was counted at least ten times. The chain couples TRBV24-1 to TRBJ2-1; D remains unclear. The CDR3 is 13 amino acids. The germline CDR1 and CDR2 sequences are KGHDR and SFDVKD. Trimming stripped 10 bases from V and 0 bases from J, with 9 bases between. CDR3 residues: CATAVDSYNEQFF. The CDR3 region has the DNA TGTGCCACTGCAGTCGACTCCTACAATGAGCAGTTCTTC.

At least ten counts were recorded for this clonotype. The chain links TRBV20-1 to TRBJ1-5, with 9 bases that match TRBD1. The V gene's germline CDR1 is DFQATT and CDR2 SNEGSKA (reference sequence). Losses at the gene ends were 3 bases for V and 2 bases for J; bases not matched to a gene: 5. The CDR3 is made up of 15 amino acids. The CDR3 DNA sequence: TGCAGTGCTAGCCCCACAGGGGGCCGCAATCAGCCCCAGCATTTT. This translates into CSASPTGGRNQPQHF.

This clonotype was recorded many times. CDR3 sequence reads: CASNQSGPYEQYF. CDR3 in DNA: TGCGCCAGCAACCAGTCTGGGCCCTACGAGCAGTACTTC. V is TRBV4-1 and J is TRBJ2-7; D remains unclear. The CDR3 sequence is 13 residues long. The germline V and J ends were trimmed by 7 bases and 2 bases, with 12 bases remaining between them. The germline V gene has CDR1 MGHRA and CDR2 YSYEKL.

With regard to this clonotype: A much larger clone sits a single nucleotide away, making a read error possible. This chain joins TRBV12-5 and TRBJ2-7; no reliable D call. CDR1 and CDR2 (germline): LGHNT, FRNRAP. CDR3 length equals 12 residues. V lost 1 base and J lost 3, with 4 bases in between. The chain's CDR3 is CASGLALYEQYF. The CDR3 bases are TGTGCTAGTGGTTTGGCACTCTACGAGCAGTACTTC.

The sample holds many counts of this clonotype. The chain links TRBV7-2 to TRBJ2-7; tentatively, D is TRBD1 (5 bases). The CDR3 loop spans 16 amino acids. Between the trimmed V and J ends, which lost 0 bases and 0 bases, there was a span of 12 bases. CDR1 and CDR2 (germline): SGHTA, FQGNSA. The CDR3, as DNA: TGTGCCAGCAGCTTAGCCACAGGTCTCAGCTCCTACGAGCAGTACTTC. Translated, it gives CASSLATGLSSYEQYF.

On this clonotype itself: One end of the junction fails to match germline, which may point to a read error. The rearrangement links TRBV5-1 to TRBJ1-4; 7 bases map to TRBD1. This CDR3 is 15 amino acids long. CDR1 and CDR2 (germline): SGHRS, YFSETQ. The CDR3 coding sequence is TGTGCCAGCAGCTCGGCACAGGGGAGGGATGAAAAACTGTTTTTT. This codes for CASSSAQGRDEKLFF.

This clonotype showed up many times. The genes are TRBV24-1 and TRBJ2-1, with unresolved D. The CDR3 sequence is 11 residues long. The germline gives CDR1 KGHDR, CDR2 SFDVKD. Between the trimmed V and J ends, which lost 9 bases and 5 bases, there was a span of 7 bases. CDR3: CATRYNNEQFF. The CDR3 nucleotides read TGTGCCACCCGCTATAACAATGAGCAGTTCTTC.

This clonotype was found many times. The chain carries TRBV25-1 and TRBJ2-5; D is perhaps TRBD2 (7 bases). The CDR3 runs 16 residues. The germline V and J ends were trimmed by 6 bases and 4 bases, with 21 bases remaining between them. CDR1 and CDR2 (germline): MGHDK, SYGVNS. CDR3 nucleotides: TGTGCCAGCAGCCGGGAAGGGGGAGGGTTAGGAGAGACCCAGTACTTC. Residues: CASSREGGGLGETQYF.

This clonotype has a handful of counts. The rearrangement links TRBV7-2 to TRBJ2-4, with TRBD1 identical over 8 bases. The CDR3 contains 16 residues. Per germline, CDR1 SGHTA and CDR2 FQGNSA. V shed 1 base and J 6 bases; nucleotides not matched to a gene: 8. Written as DNA, the CDR3 is TGTGCCAGCAGCTTAGTGTCGACAGGGGATAGAAACATTCAGTACTTC. It translates to CASSLVSTGDRNIQYF.

This clonotype has a handful of counts. The V gene is TRBV5-8, the J gene TRBJ2-3, with 12 bases identical to TRBD2. The germline gives CDR1 SGHTS, CDR2 YDEGEE. After removal of 6 bases from V and 4 bases from J, the junction contained 18 bases not matched to a gene. The CDR3 length is 19 residues. DNA of the CDR3: TGTGCCAGCACCCCCCACGGGGCTAGCGGGAGGGCCGGTCCAGATACGCAGTATTTT. As protein: CASTPHGASGRAGPDTQYF.

This chain links TRBV19 with TRBJ1-5, with a possible D match to TRBD1 (5 bases). The CDR3 has 17 residues. Trimming shortened V by 4 bases and J by 8 bases, and 24 bases separated the two germline ends. Per germline, CDR1 LNHDA and CDR2 SQIVND (reference sequence). As DNA, the CDR3 is TGTGCCAGTAGTAGCGGCGCAGGGTCCGGGCGAATCAAGCCCCAGCATTTT. Residues: CASSSGAGSGRIKPQHF. The complete variable domain, with remaining parts taken from reference TRBV19 and TRBJ1-5, reads DGGITQSPKYLFRKEGQNVTLSCEQNLNHDAMYWYRQDPGQGLRLIYYSQIVNDFQKGDIAEGYSVSREKKESFPLTVTSAQKNPTAFYLCASSSGAGSGRIKPQHFGDGTRLSIL.

This clonotype was seen more than once but under ten times. The CDR3 region is CASRRSGREEQYF. Written as DNA, the CDR3 is TGTGCCAGCAGGCGTAGCGGACGGGAAGAGCAGTACTTC. This chain joins TRBV28 and TRBJ2-7, with a possible D match to TRBD2 (6 bases). CDR3 length: 13 residues. Germline CDR1 MDHEN, CDR2 SYDVKM. The V gene lost 6 bases and the J gene lost 7 bases, with 16 bases spanning the gap.

The chain couples TRBV27 to TRBJ2-6; 7 positions match TRBD2. The CDR3 is 16 residues long. J gave up 8 bases and V 4 bases, and 11 bases lay outside the gene matches. Germline assignment: CDR1 MNHEY and CDR2 SMNVEV (reference sequence). CDR3 sequence (DNA): TGTGCCAGCAGTTCCCCGGCGGGAGCGGGTACCAACGTCCTGACTTTC. Translated: CASSSPAGAGTNVLTF.

Worth noting for this clonotype: A junction end diverges from the germline sequence, so it may reflect a read error. This chain joins TRBV6-6 and TRBJ2-7; 9 bases agree with TRBD2. CDR1 and CDR2 (germline): MNHNY, SVGAGI (reference sequence). This CDR3 is 14 amino acids long. The CDR3 region is CASSHSAGGHEQYF. DNA for the CDR3: TGTGCCAGCAGTCACTCGGCGGGAGGGCACGAGCAGTACTTC.

CDR3: CASSIIKGEGANVLTF. In DNA form, the CDR3 reads TGTGCCAGTAGTATAATAAAAGGCGAGGGGGCCAACGTCCTGACTTTC. The rearrangement links TRBV19 to TRBJ2-6; no clear D. The CDR3 is made up of 16 amino acids. Between the trimmed V and J ends, which lost 2 bases and 4 bases, there was a span of 12 bases. Germline-derived CDR1 and CDR2 are LNHDA and SQIVND (reference sequence).

This clonotype was seen at least ten times. V and J are TRBV11-2 and TRBJ1-6; D uncertain. This CDR3 region has 14 residues. Trimming cost V 1 base and J 10 bases, with 11 bases left between them. Germline loops: CDR1 SGHAT, CDR2 FQNNGV. This CDR3 reads CASSLAAGGSPLHF. The CDR3 DNA is TGTGCCAGCAGCTTAGCGGCGGGCGGATCACCCCTCCACTTT.

Many counts were recorded for this clonotype. The chain combines TRBV20-1 with TRBJ2-1; the match to TRBD1 covers 9 bases. The V segment lost 1 base and the J segment 7 bases; nucleotides outside the gene matches: 14. This CDR3 comprises 17 residues. Germline V gives CDR1 DFQATT, CDR2 SNEGSKA (reference sequence). The CDR3 DNA reads as TGCAGTGCTAGAGCCCTGCCGAGGAGGGACAGGGATAATGAGCAGTTCTTC. This encodes CSARALPRRDRDNEQFF.

At least ten counts were recorded for this clonotype. The chain joins TRBV7-3 to TRBJ2-3; TRBD2 matches at 10 bases. V shed 5 bases and J 2 bases; nucleotides not matched to a gene: 7. The CDR3 extends over 16 amino acids. The germline gives CDR1 SGHTA, CDR2 FQGTGA. The CDR3: CASSDSLAGVTDTQYF. CDR3 in DNA: TGTGCCAGCAGCGACTCGCTAGCGGGAGTCACAGATACGCAGTATTTT.

This clonotype has a count of ten or more. The chain employs TRBV7-2 and TRBJ1-4, with D hard to call. Germline lookup yields CDR1 SGHTA and CDR2 FQGNSA. With 5 bases removed from V and 8 bases from J, the gap between germline ends came to 12 bases. The CDR3 extends over 13 amino acids. CDR3 nucleotides: TGTGCCAGCAGCCATGAGAGGGAGGAAAAACTGTTTTTT. Translated, it gives CASSHEREEKLFF. Drawing the rest from reference TRBV7-2 and TRBJ1-4, the complete variable domain is GAGVSQSPSNKVTEKGKDVELRCDPISGHTALYWYRQSLGQGLEFLIYFQGNSAPDKSGLPSDRFSAERTGGSVSTLTIQRTQQEDSAVYLCASSHEREEKLFFGSGTQLSVL.

The chain couples TRBV3-1 to TRBJ2-1; a possible D gene is TRBD2 (5 bases). V was cut by 0 bases and J by 0 bases, with 9 bases left in between. Germline V gene lookup returns CDR1 LGHDT and CDR2 YNNKEL (reference sequence). CDR3 size: 16 residues. CDR3 loop: CASSQEDFSSYNEQFF. In DNA, the CDR3 is TGTGCCAGCAGCCAAGAGGACTTCAGCTCCTACAATGAGCAGTTCTTC.